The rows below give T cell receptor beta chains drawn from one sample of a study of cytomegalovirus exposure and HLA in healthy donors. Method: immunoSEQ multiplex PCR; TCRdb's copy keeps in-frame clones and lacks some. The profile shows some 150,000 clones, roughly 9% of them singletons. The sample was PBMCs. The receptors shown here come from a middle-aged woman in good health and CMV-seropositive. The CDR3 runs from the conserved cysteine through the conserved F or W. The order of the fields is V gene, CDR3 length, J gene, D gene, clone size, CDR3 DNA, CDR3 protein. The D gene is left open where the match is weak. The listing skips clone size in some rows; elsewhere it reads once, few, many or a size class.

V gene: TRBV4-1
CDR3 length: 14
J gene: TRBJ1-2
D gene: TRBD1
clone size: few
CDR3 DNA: TGCGCCAGCAGCCAAGATCTACAGGGGAAGGGCTACACCTTC
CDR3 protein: CASSQDLQGKGYTF

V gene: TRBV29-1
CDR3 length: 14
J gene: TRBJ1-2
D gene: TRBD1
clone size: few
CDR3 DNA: TGCAGCGTTGAAGATTCAGGGGGCAGCTATGGCTACACCTTC
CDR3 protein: CSVEDSGGSYGYTF

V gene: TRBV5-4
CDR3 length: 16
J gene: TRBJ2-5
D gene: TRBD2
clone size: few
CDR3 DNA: TGTGCCAGCAGCTTGGCACTAGCGGGGGACCAAGAGACCCAGTACTTC
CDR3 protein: CASSLALAGDQETQYF

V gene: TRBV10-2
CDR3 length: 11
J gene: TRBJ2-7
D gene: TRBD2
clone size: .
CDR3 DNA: TGCGCCAGCAGCACGGGGGGAGAGCAGTACTTC
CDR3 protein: CASSTGGEQYF

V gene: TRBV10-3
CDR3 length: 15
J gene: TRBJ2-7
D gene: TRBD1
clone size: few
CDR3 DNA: TGTGCCAGCAACAGGGGACAGGAAGGGGGCTACGAGCAGTACTTC
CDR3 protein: CASNRGQEGGYEQYF

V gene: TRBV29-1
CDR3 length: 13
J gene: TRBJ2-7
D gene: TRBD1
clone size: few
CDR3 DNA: TGCAGCATCCGACAGGGGTTTAACTACGAGCAGTACTTC
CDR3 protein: CSIRQGFNYEQYF

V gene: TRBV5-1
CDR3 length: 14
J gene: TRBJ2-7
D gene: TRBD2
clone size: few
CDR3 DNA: TGCGCCAGCGGCCCGGGGGGGTACGAAGGGGAGCAGTACTTC
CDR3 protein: CASGPGGYEGEQYF

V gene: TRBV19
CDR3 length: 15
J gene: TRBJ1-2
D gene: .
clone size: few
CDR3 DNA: TGTGCCAGTAGTCCCTACCAGACAGGCAACTATGGCTACACCTTC
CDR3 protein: CASSPYQTGNYGYTF

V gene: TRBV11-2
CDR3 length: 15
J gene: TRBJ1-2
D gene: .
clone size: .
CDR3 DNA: TGTGCCAGCGGGGGACTCCGAGGCCGAAGCCATGGCTACACCTTC
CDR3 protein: CASGGLRGRSHGYTF

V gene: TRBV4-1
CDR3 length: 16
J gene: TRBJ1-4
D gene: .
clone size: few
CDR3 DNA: TGCGCCAGCAGCCCCCGGAGGAGCCCAACTAATGAAAAACTGTTTTTT
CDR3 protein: CASSPRRSPTNEKLFF

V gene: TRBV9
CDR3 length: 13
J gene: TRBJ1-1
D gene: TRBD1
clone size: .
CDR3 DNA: TGTGCCACTGGTCAGGGGGTGGACACTGAAGCTTTCTTT
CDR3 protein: CATGQGVDTEAFF

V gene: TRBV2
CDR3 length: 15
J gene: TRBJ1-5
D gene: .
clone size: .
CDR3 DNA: TGTGCCAGCAGTCGGGACTTCCTCCGCAATCAGCCCCAGCATTTT
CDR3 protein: CASSRDFLRNQPQHF

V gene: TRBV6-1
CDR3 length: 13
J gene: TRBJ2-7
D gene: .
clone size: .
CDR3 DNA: TGTGCCAGCAGTGGACATAGTCGGTCCGAGCAGTACTTC
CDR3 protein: CASSGHSRSEQYF

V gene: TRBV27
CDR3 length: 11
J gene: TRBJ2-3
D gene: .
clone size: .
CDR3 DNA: TGTGCCAGCAGCGCGGGCGATACGCAGTATTTT
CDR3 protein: CASSAGDTQYF

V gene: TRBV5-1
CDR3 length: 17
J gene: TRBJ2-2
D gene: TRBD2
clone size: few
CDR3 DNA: TGCGCCAGCAGCTCTCAGACTAGCGGGGCCCTCACCGGGGAGCTGTTTTTT
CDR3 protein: CASSSQTSGALTGELFF

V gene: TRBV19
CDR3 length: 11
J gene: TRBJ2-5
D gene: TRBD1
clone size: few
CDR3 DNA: TGTGCCAGTAGCTTACAGGGGGCCCAGTACTTC
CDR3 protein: CASSLQGAQYF

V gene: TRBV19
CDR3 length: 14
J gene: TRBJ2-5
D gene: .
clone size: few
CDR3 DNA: TGTGCCAGTAGTCCGCGGGACTTCCAAGAGACCCAGTACTTC
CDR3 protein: CASSPRDFQETQYF

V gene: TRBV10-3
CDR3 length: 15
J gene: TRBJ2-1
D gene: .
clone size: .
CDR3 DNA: TGTGCCATCAAGAGGGACGGACAGAAATACAATGAGCAGTTCTTC
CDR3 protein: CAIKRDGQKYNEQFF

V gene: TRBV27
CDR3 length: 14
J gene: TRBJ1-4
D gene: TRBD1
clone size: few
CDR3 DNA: TGTGCCAGCAGTTCCGGGACAGGGTTAGAAAAACTGTTTTTT
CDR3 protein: CASSSGTGLEKLFF

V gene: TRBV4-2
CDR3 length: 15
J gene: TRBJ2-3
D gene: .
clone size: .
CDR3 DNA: TGTGCCAGCAGCCAAGCGGAGCGTAGCACAGATACGCAGTATTTT
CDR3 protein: CASSQAERSTDTQYF

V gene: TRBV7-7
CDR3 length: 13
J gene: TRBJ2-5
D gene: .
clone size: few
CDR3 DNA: TGTGCCAGCTCGGCAGGGGCTCAAGAGACCCAGTACTTC
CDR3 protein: CASSAGAQETQYF

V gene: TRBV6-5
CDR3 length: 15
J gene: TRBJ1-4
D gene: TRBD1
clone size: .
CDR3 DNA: TGTGCCAGCACCATTACAGGGGCCCCGAATGAAAAACTGTTTTTT
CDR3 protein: CASTITGAPNEKLFF